The T cell receptor beta chain described here comes from a study of cytomegalovirus exposure and HLA in healthy donors (dated by TCRdb to 2016 to 2017). Context from the whole study: According to a later analysis, one platform produced both the roughly 120 validation repertoires and the roughly 650 repertoires of the first cohort. The study aimed to test whether signatures of past pathogen exposure could be identified by cataloging public T cell receptors. A separate validation cohort of approximately 130 different subjects was used in addition to the 666-subject first cohort. High-throughput TCR immunosequencing, statistical association of individual TCRs with disease status, and machine learning were combined to predict cytomegalovirus infection status. General conclusions and limits of the study: In both the original and validation cohorts, the classifier was reported to diagnose cytomegalovirus status with high specificity and sensitivity. The study gave a list of 150 to 200 TCR beta chains associated with cytomegalovirus. According to the authors, the approach could potentially be generalized to other disease states and immunological phenotypes. Of the cluster scores, roughly 95% were above 0 in a later analysis, which found that TCRs clustered in the first cohort also tended to co-occur in the 120 validation repertoires. A later analysis had no HLA typing for the validation cohort, so co-occurrence there was scored across all 110 or so repertoires. A few of the identified cytomegalovirus-associated TCR beta chains were confirmed in vitro to be specific for cytomegalovirus antigens. Most TCR sequences were seen in very few donors, while some public TCRs were found in many individuals.

The donors were included in the validation cohort of over a hundred subjects, a group kept apart from the roughly 690-subject first cohort. The library was produced with the immunoSEQ multiplex PCR assay. In the paper's pipeline: A statistical classification framework was built for diagnosing cytomegalovirus status from the catalog of TCR beta chain sequences. The immuneACCESS repertoire file appears here via TCRdb, limited to in-frame rearrangements. These files lack a portion of the clones; in checked studies, under half of the deficit traces to unresolved V genes, and the cause of the others is not known. The V and J calls and clone size were taken over from that table, and D and trimming were inferred from the DNA. This sample lists around 71,000 clones; about 94% were detected once. Around 1.5% of the sample is in the top ten clones. Points on this clone: Its antigen is unknown. No base qualities exist here, and no much larger clone lies one base off it.

This sequence originates from a man between 18 and 35 years old in good health and CMV-seropositive. Material: PBMCs.

The DNA reads TGTGCCAGCAGGGAGGCGGGGTCCTACGAGCAGTACTTC. Translation gives CASREAGSYEQYF. Rearrangement joined TRBV27 to TRBJ2-7; TRBD2 is a weak D gene call, 6 bases matching. Relative to germline, V is 6 bases shorter and J is 1 base shorter, with 10 bases between their ends. From its cysteine to its phenylalanine, the CDR3 spans 13 amino acids. Of the read, only the CDR3 DNA is kept; its 39 bases are in frame from base 1. CDR1 MNHEY and CDR2 SMNVEV were looked up in the germline V gene (reference sequence).